The source of this T cell receptor beta chain is a study of T cells in Graves' hyperthyroidism and ophthalmopathy. Researchers took RNA transcripts and amplified the TCR beta CDR3 regions from them. When the TCR CDR3 underwent first-round RT-PCR, the HTBI primer set was used. Via MiXCR, TCRdb re-called the multiplex PCR reads, giving one row per CDR3 protein. The sample holds hundreds of thousands of distinct CDR3 sequences, 24% seen once. Germline CDR1 and CDR2: SGHRS and YFSETQ. Germline trimming cut 4 bases from V and 1 base from J; bases unmatched to any gene: 3. The CDR3 length is 15 residues. Fresh 10 ml peripheral blood yielded PBMCs. This clonotype was recorded many times.

Specimen: blood. The TCR sequence derives from a woman in her thirties with Graves' ophthalmopathy. This chain joins TRBV5-1 and TRBJ2-2, with 8 bases lining up with TRBD2. In nucleotides, the CDR3 is TGCGCCAGCAGCGCAACTAGCGGGAACACCGGGGAGCTGTTTTTT. Protein product: CASSATSGNTGELFF.